Presented here are 11 T cell receptor beta chains from one specimen sequenced in a study of CD8+ T cells in alopecia areata. As to treatment: oral pan-JAK inhibitor, 5-10 mg twice daily. Extracted from the samples, RNA was reverse transcribed into cDNA to serve as the sequencing template. Clones were sequenced by immunoSEQ multiplex PCR, and TCRdb holds only the in-frame ones, with some missing. Altogether 200,000 to 250,000 clones are present, under 60% being singletons, with the ten largest covering 1.6%. Here the sequenced sample was CD4+ T cells sorted from blood, taken at week 4, from a patient treated with tofacitinib. The source of these receptors is a human donor with alopecia areata.

This clone was recorded only once. V gene TRBV30 combines with J gene TRBJ2-5; TRBD1 aligns across 7 bases. This CDR3 is built from 13 residues. V lost 7 bases, J lost 2 bases, and 7 bases stayed unmatched. From germline, CDR1 is GTSNPN and CDR2 SVGIG (reference sequence). The CDR3 region has the DNA TGTGCCTTCACGGGACAGATTCAAGAGACCCAGTACTTC. Translation gives CAFTGQIQETQYF.

The chain combines TRBV30 with TRBJ2-1; 12 bases are shared with TRBD2. From germline, CDR1 is GTSNPN and CDR2 SVGIG (reference sequence). Unmatched junction bases numbered 7, after V lost 2 bases and J lost 5 bases. This CDR3 contains 16 residues. CDR3 DNA sequence: TGTGCCTGGAGTCCGGGACTAGCGGGCCTTAACAATGAGCAGTTCTTC. It translates to CAWSPGLAGLNNEQFF.

J is TRBJ2-6 and V is TRBV11-1, with unresolved D. The germline V and J ends were trimmed by 4 bases and 1 base, with 8 bases remaining between them. The CDR3 is 15 amino acids. Germline assignment: CDR1 SGHAT and CDR2 FQDESV (reference sequence). The CDR3 DNA follows: TGTGCCAGCAGCTCATCAGCATCTGGGGCCAACGTCCTGACTTTC. It encodes CASSSSASGANVLTF.

The gene calls are TRBV12-5 and TRBJ2-1; D might be TRBD1 or TRBD2, each matching 5 bases. V was trimmed by 8 bases and J by 0 bases, leaving 11 bases between them. Per germline, CDR1 LGHNT and CDR2 FRNRAP. The CDR3 totals 14 residues. The CDR3 sequence is CASFAGSSYNEQFF. CDR3 DNA sequence: TGTGCTAGTTTCGCAGGGAGCTCCTACAATGAGCAGTTCTTC.

The gene calls are TRBV18 and TRBJ2-7; TRBD1 or TRBD2 may be the D gene (6 bases each). Per the germline V gene, CDR1 is KGHSH and CDR2 is LQKENI. V was cut by 6 bases and J by 5 bases, with 14 bases left in between. The CDR3 covers 13 residues. CDR3 protein: CASSRGTSNEQYF. In DNA, the CDR3 is TGTGCCAGCTCCCGGGGGACATCAAACGAGCAGTACTTC.

V and J are TRBV4-3 and TRBJ1-5, with a possible D match to TRBD1 (5 bases). V was trimmed by 0 bases and J by 9 bases, leaving 15 bases between them. The CDR3 sequence is 15 residues long. CDR1 is LGHNA, CDR2 YSLEER, per germline. Written as DNA, the CDR3 is TGCGCCAGCAGCCAAGATCAACGTGGGGGTCGGCCCCAGCATTTT. This gives the protein CASSQDQRGGRPQHF.

This clone was seen more than once but under ten times. The rearrangement links TRBV23-1 to TRBJ1-1; 7 bases line up with TRBD1. TRBV23-1 carries the ORF label, with uncertain function. Germline trimming cut 6 bases from V and 9 bases from J; bases unmatched to any gene: 13. The CDR3 covers 14 residues. The CDR3 DNA sequence: TGCGCCAGCAGCCCACACCGACAGGGCCACAAAGCTTTCTTT. It specifies CASSPHRQGHKAFF.

This chain connects TRBV4-3 to TRBJ1-3; D might be TRBD1 (6 bases). Trimming removed 1 base from V and 2 bases from J, with 6 bases in between. The length of the CDR3 is 14 residues. Germline CDR1 is LGHNA and CDR2 is YSLEER. The CDR3 region has the DNA TGCGCCAGCAGCCAAGGGACAGCTGGAAACACCATATATTTT. It encodes CASSQGTAGNTIYF.

This chain uses TRBV5-1 with TRBJ1-2; D ambiguous. This CDR3 has 15 residues. Germline loops: CDR1 SGHRS, CDR2 YFSETQ. Trimming left V 0 bases short and J 4 bases short, with 13 bases between. The CDR3 DNA is TGCGCCAGCAGCTTGGAAGGGTCCCCCTCCTATGGCTACACCTTC. Translating it yields CASSLEGSPSYGYTF.

J is TRBJ2-4 and V is TRBV29-1, with TRBD2 matching 7 bases. Germline loops: CDR1 SQVTM, CDR2 ANQGSEA. This CDR3 comprises 15 residues. The ends lost 4 bases at V and 0 bases at J; junction bases unmatched: 6. This CDR3 is CSVVGGNLAKNIQYF. CDR3 nucleotides: TGCAGCGTTGTGGGGGGGAATCTAGCCAAAAACATTCAGTACTTC.

The chain joins TRBV19 to TRBJ1-6; no definite D call. This CDR3 is 14 amino acids long. The germline gives CDR1 LNHDA, CDR2 SQIVND (reference sequence). V lost 3 bases and J lost 5, with 8 bases in between. As DNA, the CDR3 is TGTGCCAGTAGTATCCACGGAGATAATTCACCCCTCCACTTT. This translates into CASSIHGDNSPLHF. The full variable domain, in which reference TRBV19 and TRBJ1-6 provide the parts outside the CDR3, is DGGITQSPKYLFRKEGQNVTLSCEQNLNHDAMYWYRQDPGQGLRLIYYSQIVNDFQKGDIAEGYSVSREKKESFPLTVTSAQKNPTAFYLCASSIHGDNSPLHFGNGTRLTVT.